One sample yielded the 22 T cell receptor beta chains listed below, sequenced in a study of T cell changes during pregnancy in multiple sclerosis. Assay used: immunoSEQ multiplex PCR; TCRdb lists only in-frame clones, some missing. The table has around 56,000 clones, around 94% seen once; the top ten hold just over 2.5%. The specimen comprised CD8+ T cells from peripheral blood mononuclear cells, sampled after pregnancy. Receptors originate from a female donor with multiple sclerosis, enrolled in a pregnancy study.

The genes are TRBV30 and TRBJ1-1, with 10 nucleotides matching TRBD1. In germline, CDR1 is GTSNPN, CDR2 SVGIG (reference sequence). The V segment lost 5 bases and the J segment 6 bases; nucleotides outside the gene matches: 6. The CDR3 has 13 amino acids. The CDR3 region has the DNA TGTGCCTGGGCCGGGACAGGGGAAGCTGAAGCTTTCTTT. This sequence encodes CAWAGTGEAEAFF.

This chain uses TRBV4-1 with TRBJ2-7; 8 bases align to TRBD1. J was trimmed by 2 bases and V by 3 bases; bases with no gene match: 3. CDR1 and CDR2 (germline): MGHRA, YSYEKL. This CDR3 region has 14 residues. CDR3 region: CASSHGQGAYEQYF. The CDR3 bases are TGCGCCAGCAGCCACGGACAGGGAGCCTACGAGCAGTACTTC.

This rearrangement joins TRBV14 to TRBJ1-4, with 9 nucleotides matching TRBD1. CDR3 size: 15 residues. Germline V gives CDR1 SGHDN, CDR2 FVKESK. The trim removed 0 bases at V and 6 bases at J, leaving 2 bases unmatched. CDR3 sequence: CASSQEGQGYEKLFF. The CDR3 nucleotides are TGTGCCAGCAGCCAAGAGGGACAGGGATATGAAAAACTGTTTTTT.

The V gene is TRBV5-4, the J gene TRBJ2-4, with D perhaps TRBD1 (6 bases). Deletions cut 3 bases from V and 6 bases from J, with 16 bases between. Germline V gives CDR1 SGHNT, CDR2 YYREEE (reference sequence). There are 15 residues in the CDR3. The CDR3 spells CASSSTGKGVNIQYF. CDR3 nucleotides: TGTGCCAGCAGCTCGACGGGAAAGGGGGTAAACATTCAGTACTTC. The full variable domain, its missing parts supplied by reference TRBV5-4 and TRBJ2-4, is ETGVTQSPTHLIKTRGQQVTLRCSSQSGHNTVSWYQQALGQGPQFIFQYYREEENGRGNFPPRFSGLQFPNYSSELNVNALELDDSALYLCASSSTGKGVNIQYFGAGTRLSVL.

This clone was seen more than once but under ten times. V and J are TRBV27 and TRBJ1-5, with D unresolved. Trimming took 3 bases from V and 7 from J, leaving 10 bases between them. The CDR3 totals 13 residues. Germline assignment: CDR1 MNHEY and CDR2 SMNVEV (reference sequence). CDR3 DNA: TGTGCCAGCAGTTTTGGTCCAGGACAGCCCCAGCATTTT. Amino acid sequence: CASSFGPGQPQHF.

The V and J genes are TRBV7-8 and TRBJ2-7, with D uncertain. This CDR3 region has 14 residues. V lost 1 base to trimming and J lost 0 bases, with 7 bases between them. Per the germline V gene, CDR1 is SGHVS and CDR2 is FQNEAQ. The CDR3 DNA reads TGTGCCAGCAGCTTAGTTACCAGCTCCTACGAGCAGTACTTC. Amino acid sequence: CASSLVTSSYEQYF.

V is TRBV5-8 and J is TRBJ2-7; tentatively, D is TRBD1 (8 bases). V was pared by 2 bases and J by 2 bases, with 14 bases between. The germline V gene encodes CDR1 SGHTS and CDR2 YDEGEE. This CDR3 is built from 15 residues. CDR3 sequence (DNA): TGTGCCAGCAGCTTCCGACAGGGGACTACCTACGAGCAGTACTTC. Amino acid sequence: CASSFRQGTTYEQYF. Together with reference TRBV5-8 and TRBJ2-7, the CDR3 gives the full variable domain: EAGVTQSPTHLIKTRGQQATLRCSPISGHTSVYWYQQALGLGLQFLLWYDEGEERNRGNFPPRFSGRQFPNYSSELNVNALELEDSALYLCASSFRQGTTYEQYFGPGTRLTVT.

CDR3 residues: CASSQRSQGTYEQYF. The CDR3 DNA reads TGCGCCAGCAGCCAAAGGTCCCAGGGGACCTACGAGCAGTACTTC. The chain carries TRBV4-3 and TRBJ2-7; D possibly corresponds to TRBD1 (6 bases). V lost 2 bases, J lost 2 bases, and 13 bases lay in between. The CDR3 spans 15 residues. The germline CDR1 and CDR2 sequences are LGHNA and YSLEER.

This clone was observed once. This chain connects TRBV27 to TRBJ1-5; a weak D match, TRBD1 (5 bases). Germline lookup yields CDR1 MNHEY and CDR2 SMNVEV (reference sequence). Trimming left V 5 bases short and J 7 bases short, with 12 bases between. CDR3 size: 13 residues. The CDR3 sequence: CASSPAGYQPQHF. CDR3 nucleotide sequence: TGTGCCAGCAGTCCAGCAGGGTACCAGCCCCAGCATTTT.

The V call is TRBV19, the J call TRBJ1-2; no clear D gene. V shed 5 bases and J shed 2 bases, with 15 bases lying between them. The CDR3 consists of 15 residues. Germline CDR1 and CDR2: LNHDA and SQIVND (reference sequence). The CDR3 sequence: CASSPLSDINYGYTF. DNA for the CDR3: TGTGCCAGTAGTCCGTTGTCAGACATAAACTATGGCTACACCTTC.

The chain combines TRBV6-5 with TRBJ2-2, with D tentatively TRBD1 (6 bases). V was pared by 6 bases and J by 5 bases, with 13 bases between. The germline gives CDR1 MNHEY, CDR2 SVGAGI. The CDR3 is 14 residues long. In DNA, the CDR3 is TGTGCCAGCAGCCGACAGGCTATAACCGGGGAGCTGTTTTTT. Amino acid sequence: CASSRQAITGELFF.

The chain recombines TRBV2 with TRBJ1-4, with 9 bases fitting TRBD1. This CDR3 is 14 amino acids long. Germline CDR1 SNHLY, CDR2 FYNNEI. The V gene end was trimmed by 6 bases and the J gene end by 4 bases; junction bases not matched to a gene: 3. CDR3 nucleotide sequence: TGTGCCAGCAGGGGACAGGGCCTTAATGAAAAACTGTTTTTT. This codes for CASRGQGLNEKLFF. The entire variable domain, with the rest obtained from reference TRBV2 and TRBJ1-4, is as follows: EPEVTQTPSHQVTQMGQEVILRCVPISNHLYFYWYRQILGQKVEFLVSFYNNEISEKSEIFDDQFSVERPDGSNFTLKIRSTKLEDSAMYFCASRGQGLNEKLFFGSGTQLSVL.

The chain has TRBV15 and TRBJ2-5; TRBD1 aligns across 9 bases. The germline gives CDR1 LNHNV, CDR2 YYDKDF (reference sequence). The CDR3 length is 15 residues. Losses at the gene ends were 3 bases for V and 5 bases for J; bases not matched to a gene: 7. This CDR3 reads CATSRGDREDETQYF. In nucleotides, the CDR3 is TGTGCCACCAGCAGGGGGGACAGGGAAGATGAGACCCAGTACTTC.

This rearrangement joins TRBV11-2 to TRBJ2-5; D not certain. This CDR3 contains 11 residues. Germline CDR1 reads SGHAT; CDR2 reads FQNNGV. The ends were cut back, 3 bases at V and 4 bases at J, with 3 bases in the middle. The DNA of the CDR3 is TGTGCCAGCAGCTTGAGAGAGACCCAGTACTTC. Its translation is CASSLRETQYF. The full variable domain, with the rest looked up from reference TRBV11-2 and TRBJ2-5, is EAGVAQSPRYKIIEKRQSVAFWCNPISGHATLYWYQQILGQGPKLLIQFQNNGVVDDSQLPKDRFSAERLKGVDSTLKIQPAKLEDSAVYLCASSLRETQYFGPGTRLLVL.

The chain uses TRBV28 and TRBJ2-7, with 8 bases aligning to TRBD2. J was trimmed by 10 bases and V by 2 bases; bases with no gene match: 10. The CDR3 loop spans 14 amino acids. Germline V gene data show CDR1 as MDHEN and CDR2 as SYDVKM. CDR3 loop: CASSLPGRAREQYF. Written as DNA, the CDR3 is TGTGCCAGCAGTTTACCCGGGAGGGCCAGAGAACAGTACTTC.

The chain combines TRBV29-1 with TRBJ2-2, with D possibly TRBD1 on 5 matching bases. Germline CDR1 is SQVTM and CDR2 is ANQGSEA. V lost 3 bases to trimming and J lost 7 bases, with 12 bases between them. The CDR3 consists of 13 residues. The CDR3: CSVDLLQGGELFF. CDR3 bases: TGCAGCGTTGATCTTCTCCAGGGCGGGGAGCTGTTTTTT.

The V and J genes are TRBV14 and TRBJ2-7, with 8 bases aligning to TRBD1. Germline lookup yields CDR1 SGHDN and CDR2 FVKESK. Trimming cost V 4 bases and J 4 bases; bases outside gene matches: 0. The CDR3 spans 12 residues. This chain's CDR3 is CASSRQGYEQYF. CDR3 bases: TGTGCCAGCAGCCGACAGGGGTACGAGCAGTACTTC.

This chain uses TRBV30 with TRBJ2-3; 10 bases are a match to TRBD1. The CDR3 sequence is 15 residues long. Germline CDR1 reads GTSNPN; CDR2 reads SVGIG (reference sequence). The ends lost 4 bases at V and 4 bases at J; junction bases unmatched: 8. The CDR3 nucleotides are TGTGCCTGGACCTGGACAGGGGGTCCGGCAGATACGCAGTATTTT. It yields the protein CAWTWTGGPADTQYF. The full variable domain, its missing parts supplied by reference TRBV30 and TRBJ2-3, is SQTIHQWPATLVQPVGSPLSLECTVEGTSNPNLYWYRQAAGRGLQLLFYSVGIGQISSEVPQNLSASRPQDRQFILSSKKLLLSDSGFYLCAWTWTGGPADTQYFGPGTRLTVL.

This clone was recorded only once. This chain connects TRBV27 to TRBJ2-7; 7 bases agree with TRBD2. Per the germline V gene, CDR1 is MNHEY and CDR2 is SMNVEV (reference sequence). CDR3 length: 15 residues. The V segment lost 6 bases and the J segment 2 bases; nucleotides outside the gene matches: 10. CDR3 sequence reads: CASRLDASGTYEQYF. The CDR3 nucleotides read TGTGCCAGCAGGTTGGACGCTAGCGGTACCTACGAGCAGTACTTC.

The chain joins TRBV27 to TRBJ2-1; 12 nucleotides line up with TRBD2. J was trimmed by 6 bases and V by 4 bases; bases with no gene match: 7. The germline V gene has CDR1 MNHEY and CDR2 SMNVEV (reference sequence). The CDR3 is 16 amino acids. The CDR3: CASSSLGLAGINEQFF. The CDR3 DNA reads as TGTGCCAGCAGTTCCCTCGGACTAGCGGGAATCAATGAGCAGTTCTTC.

The rearrangement links TRBV2 to TRBJ2-1, with 10 bases identical to TRBD2. Germline V lookup: CDR1 SNHLY, CDR2 FYNNEI. The junction had 9 bases not matched to a gene; V was cut back by 4 bases and J by 9 bases. The CDR3 runs to 15 residues. This chain's CDR3 is CASSGLAGEVSEQFF. In DNA, the CDR3 is TGTGCCAGCAGTGGCCTAGCGGGAGAAGTCAGTGAGCAGTTCTTC.

The chain has TRBV27 and TRBJ2-7; 13 bases are shared with TRBD2. This CDR3 region has 17 residues. Germline V gene sequence: CDR1 MNHEY, CDR2 SMNVEV (reference sequence). J lost 3 bases, V lost 1 base, and 6 bases had no gene match. The CDR3 spells CASSLLGTSGNFYEQYF. The CDR3 nucleotides are TGTGCCAGCAGTTTATTGGGGACTAGCGGGAATTTCTACGAGCAGTACTTC.